The 16 T cell receptor beta chains in this list originate from one sample, sequenced in a study of cytomegalovirus exposure and HLA in healthy donors. The primer mix had 60 Vbeta and 13 Jbeta primers. Produced via immunoSEQ multiplex PCR; TCRdb's table is partial and in-frame only. The table lists some 75,000 clones, about 78% of them singletons. Sequenced material: PBMCs. Source of these receptors: a man aged 18 to 30 in good health and CMV-seropositive.

The J gene is TRBJ2-7, the V gene TRBV13; the match to TRBD2 covers 7 bases. The CDR3 has 12 amino acids. The V and J ends lost 5 bases and 2 bases, in that order; junction bases with no gene match: 0. Per germline, CDR1 PRHDT and CDR2 FYEKMQ (reference sequence). This chain's CDR3 is CASSGLAYEQYF. The CDR3 DNA follows: TGTGCCAGCAGCGGACTAGCCTACGAGCAGTACTTC.

The rearrangement uses TRBV6-1 and TRBJ1-1; TRBD1 agrees at 7 bases. The CDR3 covers 19 residues. The germline gives CDR1 MNHNS, CDR2 SASEGT. With V trimmed by 1 base and J by 3 bases, 17 bases remained unmatched. This CDR3 is CASSEGGGGLTSADTEAFF. The DNA of the CDR3 is TGTGCCAGCAGTGAAGGAGGGGGCGGGTTGACGTCCGCGGACACTGAAGCTTTCTTT.

V is TRBV29-1 and J is TRBJ1-4; D perhaps matches TRBD1 (6 bases). The V end was cut by 7 bases, the J end by 7 bases, with 16 bases between. Germline V gives CDR1 SQVTM, CDR2 ANQGSEA. CDR3 size: 13 residues. The CDR3 DNA sequence: TGCAGCGGTCTGGTGGGGGCGGGTGAAAAACTGTTTTTT. This encodes CSGLVGAGEKLFF.

This chain connects TRBV4-2 to TRBJ2-7; weak D call: TRBD2 (6 bases). V lost 4 bases and J 2 bases, leaving 15 bases between the germline ends. Germline-derived CDR1 and CDR2 are LGHNA and YNFKEQ. The CDR3 consists of 15 residues. CDR3 residues: CASSRRVGGPYEQYF. In nucleotides, the CDR3 is TGTGCCAGCAGCCGCCGAGTGGGAGGCCCCTACGAGCAGTACTTC.

The rearrangement joins TRBV7-9 to TRBJ2-2; D perhaps matches TRBD2 (5 bases). Trimming took off 2 bases at V and 7 bases at J, with 11 bases between the two ends. The germline CDR1 and CDR2 sequences are SEHNR and FQNEAQ (reference sequence). This CDR3 has 14 amino acids. The CDR3 nucleotides are TGTGCCAGCAGCTTAAACTGGAGGAACGGGGAGCTGTTTTTT. Its translation: CASSLNWRNGELFF.

The V and J genes are TRBV11-3 and TRBJ2-5; 7 positions match TRBD1. The V segment lost 5 bases and the J segment 2 bases; nucleotides outside the gene matches: 5. The CDR3 covers 14 residues. Germline CDR1 reads SGHNT; CDR2 reads YENEEA. CDR3 sequence reads: CASSLSTGQETQYF. The CDR3 DNA sequence: TGTGCCAGCAGCCTCTCGACAGGGCAAGAGACCCAGTACTTC.

V is TRBV7-2 and J is TRBJ1-4; D uncertain. With 1 base removed from V and 5 bases from J, the gap between germline ends came to 14 bases. Per germline, CDR1 SGHTA and CDR2 FQGNSA. This CDR3 comprises 16 residues. The CDR3 nucleotides read TGTGCCAGCAGCTTAGGTTTCAGAATCTCCAATGAAAAACTGTTTTTT. It yields the protein CASSLGFRISNEKLFF. The entire variable domain, with the rest obtained from reference TRBV7-2 and TRBJ1-4, is as follows: GAGVSQSPSNKVTEKGKDVELRCDPISGHTALYWYRQSLGQGLEFLIYFQGNSAPDKSGLPSDRFSAERTGGSVSTLTIQRTQQEDSAVYLCASSLGFRISNEKLFFGSGTQLSVL.

The J gene is TRBJ2-7, the V gene TRBV28; D possibly corresponds to TRBD2 (6 bases). CDR3 length equals 13 residues. Per the germline V gene, CDR1 is MDHEN and CDR2 is SYDVKM. Deletions cut 3 bases from V and 3 bases from J, with 9 bases between. As DNA, the CDR3 is TGTGCCAGCAGTTTTGGCGGGGACTACGAGCAGTACTTC. Encoded protein: CASSFGGDYEQYF.

The chain combines TRBV6-1 with TRBJ2-2, with D tentatively TRBD2 (6 bases). V was clipped by 6 bases and J by 4 bases, with 15 bases between them. The CDR3 spans 15 residues. CDR1 MNHNS and CDR2 SASEGT come from the germline V gene. CDR3 nucleotides: TGTGCCAGCAGGCTCCGCGGGACTTCCACCGGGGAGCTGTTTTTT. Translating it yields CASRLRGTSTGELFF.

V is TRBV14 and J is TRBJ1-2; no reliable D call. V dropped 0 bases and J dropped 7 bases, with 9 bases sitting between them. This CDR3 spans 13 amino acids. CDR1 is SGHDN and CDR2 is FVKESK in the germline V gene. The chain's CDR3 is CASSQDLGSGYTF. In nucleotides, the CDR3 is TGTGCCAGCAGCCAAGATTTAGGGAGTGGCTACACCTTC.

The chain has TRBV5-1 and TRBJ1-1, with D tentatively TRBD1 (6 bases). Germline lookup yields CDR1 SGHRS and CDR2 YFSETQ. CDR3 length: 15 amino acids. V lost 0 bases and J lost 4, with 13 bases in between. CDR3 nucleotide sequence: TGCGCCAGCAGCTTGGTAACAGGGAGGGGCACTGAAGCTTTCTTT. It is translated as CASSLVTGRGTEAFF. The full variable domain, with the rest looked up from reference TRBV5-1 and TRBJ1-1, is KAGVTQTPRYLIKTRGQQVTLSCSPISGHRSVSWYQQTPGQGLQFLFEYFSETQRNKGNFPGRFSGRQFSNSRSEMNVSTLELGDSALYLCASSLVTGRGTEAFFGQGTRLTVV.

This chain links TRBV9 with TRBJ2-3; D is perhaps TRBD2 (5 bases). This CDR3 is 14 amino acids long. Germline V CDR1 and CDR2: SGDLS, YYNGEE. V lost 0 bases to trimming and J lost 6 bases, with 11 bases between them. The DNA for the CDR3 is TGTGCCAGCAGCGTAGAAGAGGGTTCGGATACGCAGTATTTT. Encoded protein: CASSVEEGSDTQYF.

The CDR3: CSGMTGWTNTEAFF. As DNA, the CDR3 is TGCAGCGGTATGACAGGGTGGACGAACACTGAAGCTTTCTTT. The rearrangement links TRBV29-1 to TRBJ1-1; 7 nucleotides agree with TRBD1. Germline loops: CDR1 SQVTM, CDR2 ANQGSEA. The CDR3 has 14 amino acids. V was clipped by 7 bases and J by 1 base; unmatched bases: 9.

CDR3 nucleotides: TGTGCCAGCAGTGGACTAGCCGCGGGGCAAGAGACCCAGTACTTC. Translation: CASSGLAAGQETQYF. This chain connects TRBV6-1 to TRBJ2-5, with 7 nucleotides matching TRBD2. After removal of 4 bases from V and 2 bases from J, the junction contained 7 bases not matched to a gene. The CDR3 has 15 residues. Germline CDR1 reads MNHNS; CDR2 reads SASEGT.

The chain couples TRBV7-9 to TRBJ2-7; TRBD1 is a possible D gene (5 bases). Germline V gene data show CDR1 as SEHNR and CDR2 as FQNEAQ (reference sequence). The V end was cut by 5 bases, the J end by 4 bases, with 15 bases between. The CDR3 runs 14 residues. The CDR3 protein is CASSHTRQPYEQYF. The CDR3 nucleotides are TGTGCCAGCAGCCACACCCGACAGCCATACGAGCAGTACTTC.

The CDR3 nucleotides are TGTGCCAGCAGTAGGCGACTAGCGGGAGGGATTGATGAGCAGTTCTTC. The encoded protein is CASSRRLAGGIDEQFF. The chain combines TRBV28 with TRBJ2-1, with 14 bases identical to TRBD2. The length of the CDR3 is 16 residues. J lost 8 bases, V lost 5 bases, and 8 bases had no gene match. The germline V gene encodes CDR1 MDHEN and CDR2 SYDVKM.